This T cell receptor beta chain is from a study of T cell responses to AZD1222 COVID-19 vaccine. TCRdb's copy holds only in-frame clones and misses some; the assay was immunoSEQ multiplex PCR. The sample has around 94,000 clones; about 89% are singletons. CDR3 length: 12 residues. V lost 7 bases and J 1 base, leaving 6 bases between the germline ends. Germline V CDR1 and CDR2: SEHNR, FQNEAQ (reference sequence). The sequences come from peripheral blood, collected on day 0 of AZD1222 vaccination. This rearrangement joins TRBV7-9 to TRBJ2-3; the D is unclear. This receptor was obtained from an adult in good health. Here the CDR3 reads CASKGGTDTQYF. Written as DNA, the CDR3 is TGTGCCAGCAAAGGTGGCACAGATACGCAGTATTTT.